The 23 T cell receptor beta chains in this list originate from one sample, sequenced in a study of T-cell memory formation after mild COVID-19. TCRdb used MiXCR to reprocess the 5' RACE reads, holding one entry per CDR3 protein. The data hold roughly 450,000 distinct CDR3 sequences, with about 18% observed a single time. Sequences were obtained from PBMCs or a T cell subset sorted from them (not recorded which). These receptor sequences come from an adult woman who had mild COVID-19 (a few samples of this study predate the infection). Cell type and time point are not known.

This chain links TRBV5-6 with TRBJ1-2; possibly TRBD1 for D (5 bases). This CDR3 has 12 residues. Germline V gene sequence: CDR1 SGHDT, CDR2 YYEEEE. V was clipped by 4 bases and J by 9 bases, with 13 bases between them. This CDR3 is CASSLRQKRYTF. In nucleotides, the CDR3 is TGTGCCAGCAGCCTACGACAGAAACGCTACACCTTC.

This chain links TRBV27 with TRBJ2-6; D is ambiguous. V was shortened by 3 bases and J by 0 bases, with 9 bases between the two germline ends. The germline CDR1 and CDR2 sequences are MNHEY and SMNVEV (reference sequence). The CDR3 sequence is 16 residues long. CDR3 protein: CASSLGKYSGANVLTF. The CDR3 nucleotides are TGTGCCAGCAGTTTGGGAAAGTACTCTGGGGCCAACGTCCTGACTTTC.

This clonotype was found a few times. The V and J genes are TRBV9 and TRBJ2-3; TRBD2 aligns across 11 bases. Germline loops: CDR1 SGDLS, CDR2 YYNGEE. V shed 4 bases and J 1 base; nucleotides not matched to a gene: 5. This CDR3 spans 16 amino acids. CDR3 region: CASSHSGRAGTDTQYF. CDR3 nucleotide sequence: TGTGCCAGCAGCCATAGCGGGAGGGCCGGCACAGATACGCAGTATTTT.

This clonotype showed up just a few times. The chain combines TRBV7-6 with TRBJ2-3; D gene ambiguous. V dropped 3 bases and J dropped 4 bases, with 8 bases sitting between them. This CDR3 has 13 amino acids. Germline values: CDR1 SGHVS, CDR2 FNYEAQ. This CDR3 is CASSLMDADTQYF. The CDR3 region has the DNA TGTGCCAGCAGCTTGATGGATGCAGATACGCAGTATTTT.

This clonotype was detected a few times. J is TRBJ1-1 and V is TRBV7-2, with D maybe TRBD1 (5 bases). This CDR3 contains 13 residues. V was clipped by 4 bases and J by 9 bases, with 15 bases between them. Per the germline V gene, CDR1 is SGHTA and CDR2 is FQGNSA. The CDR3 protein is CASSSREGRQAFF. CDR3 DNA sequence: TGTGCCAGCAGCTCGAGGGAGGGGCGACAAGCTTTCTTT. The full variable domain, rest sourced from reference TRBV7-2 and TRBJ1-1, is GAGVSQSPSNKVTEKGKDVELRCDPISGHTALYWYRQSLGQGLEFLIYFQGNSAPDKSGLPSDRFSAERTGGSVSTLTIQRTQQEDSAVYLCASSSREGRQAFFGQGTRLTVV.

The chain employs TRBV29-1 and TRBJ1-2, with 10 bases identical to TRBD1. CDR1 and CDR2 from the germline V gene are SQVTM and ANQGSEA. CDR3 length: 13 amino acids. With V trimmed by 4 bases and J by 4 bases, 3 bases remained unmatched. The CDR3 is CSVVGDRGYGYTF. CDR3 sequence (DNA): TGCAGCGTTGTCGGGGACAGGGGCTATGGCTACACCTTC.

CDR3 DNA sequence: TGCGCCAGCAGCTTGAGGCAGGGGGGTTCGGAGACCCAGTACTTC. Encoded protein: CASSLRQGGSETQYF. The chain joins TRBV5-1 to TRBJ2-5; weak D call: TRBD1 (7 bases). This CDR3 spans 15 amino acids. Germline V gives CDR1 SGHRS, CDR2 YFSETQ. Trimming cost V 1 base and J 5 bases, with 15 bases left between them. Full variable domain (outside the CDR3, taken from reference TRBV5-1 and TRBJ2-5): KAGVTQTPRYLIKTRGQQVTLSCSPISGHRSVSWYQQTPGQGLQFLFEYFSETQRNKGNFPGRFSGRQFSNSRSEMNVSTLELGDSALYLCASSLRQGGSETQYFGPGTRLLVL.

The chain combines TRBV6-2 or TRBV6-3 with TRBJ2-3; weak D call: TRBD1 (5 bases). Looked up from germline, CDR1 is MNHEY and CDR2 is SVGEGT. Trimming shortened V by 5 bases and J by 2 bases, and 14 bases separated the two germline ends. CDR3 length equals 15 residues. Here the CDR3 DNA reads TGTGCCAGCAGTGCCGGACAAGATTCCACAGATACGCAGTATTTT. Amino acid sequence: CASSAGQDSTDTQYF.

This clonotype was counted between two and nine times. This chain joins TRBV5-1 and TRBJ2-1; 12 bases agree with TRBD1. The length of the CDR3 is 15 residues. Germline assignment: CDR1 SGHRS and CDR2 YFSETQ. V lost 3 bases and J lost 8; bases outside the gene matches: 6. CDR3 coding DNA: TGCGCCAGCAGCTCCGGGACAGGGGGCGGGGATGAGCAGTTCTTC. It translates to CASSSGTGGGDEQFF.

This clonotype was seen more than once but under ten times. V gene TRBV7-2 combines with J gene TRBJ1-2, with D perhaps TRBD1 (5 bases). Germline assignment: CDR1 SGHTA and CDR2 FQGNSA. The CDR3 is 14 amino acids. With 1 base removed from V and 8 bases from J, the gap between germline ends came to 14 bases. The CDR3 DNA reads TGTGCCAGCAGCTTAGGCCCTTTGGAGGGGGGCTACACCTTC. Translation gives CASSLGPLEGGYTF.

The genes are TRBV6-5 and TRBJ2-7; D is unclear. The CDR3 totals 13 residues. V was shortened by 5 bases and J by 5 bases, with 13 bases between the two germline ends. Germline lookup yields CDR1 MNHEY and CDR2 SVGAGI. The CDR3 spells CASSPPVTNEQYF. CDR3 coding DNA: TGTGCCAGCAGTCCCCCCGTGACCAACGAGCAGTACTTC.

This clonotype was observed at least ten times. The chain has TRBV11-3 and TRBJ2-7; D remains ambiguous. The ends were cut back, 3 bases at V and 6 bases at J, with 12 bases in the middle. This CDR3 spans 13 amino acids. The germline CDR1 and CDR2 sequences are SGHNT and YENEEA. The CDR3 sequence: CASSFSYRGEQYF. CDR3 DNA: TGTGCCAGCAGCTTTTCCTATAGAGGCGAGCAGTACTTC. Variable domain in full (rest from reference TRBV11-3 and TRBJ2-7): EAGVVQSPRYKIIEKKQPVAFWCNPISGHNTLYWYLQNLGQGPELLIRYENEEAVDDSQLPKDRFSAERLKGVDSTLKIQPAELGDSAVYLCASSFSYRGEQYFGPGTRLTVT.

This clonotype was observed a few times. CDR3 sequence (DNA): TGTGCCAGCACCCCCGTGGGGGGGCCCGGCACTGAAGCTTTCTTT. Amino acids: CASTPVGGPGTEAFF. The J gene is TRBJ1-1, the V gene TRBV7-9; D may be TRBD1 (6 bases). CDR1 and CDR2 (germline): SEHNR, FQNEAQ (reference sequence). This CDR3 contains 15 residues. Trimming stripped 7 bases from V and 4 bases from J, with 19 bases between.

This clonotype came up a few times. This chain uses TRBV7-9 with TRBJ2-7; 16 bases line up with TRBD2. Germline loops: CDR1 SEHNR, CDR2 FQNEAQ (reference sequence). V gave up 5 bases and J gave up 5 bases; unmatched junction bases: 9. The length of the CDR3 is 17 residues. The CDR3 protein is CASSTGLAGGRGHEQYF. The CDR3 bases are TGTGCCAGCAGCACGGGACTAGCGGGAGGGCGGGGCCACGAGCAGTACTTC.

A few counts support this clonotype. The chain employs TRBV30 and TRBJ2-2; TRBD2 aligns across 7 bases. The ends lost 2 bases at V and 4 bases at J; junction bases unmatched: 4. CDR3 length: 14 amino acids. CDR1 is GTSNPN, CDR2 SVGIG, per germline (reference sequence). CDR3 region: CAWSLAVVTGELFF. Written as DNA, the CDR3 is TGTGCCTGGAGTCTAGCGGTGGTCACCGGGGAGCTGTTTTTT.

The J gene is TRBJ1-1, the V gene TRBV12-3 or TRBV12-4; no reliable D call. Trimming left V 7 bases short and J 5 bases short, with 17 bases between. The CDR3 totals 14 residues. The CDR3 region has the DNA TGTGCCAGCAACTCGGGGATCCTGGGGACTGAAGCTTTCTTT. It specifies CASNSGILGTEAFF.

This sequence joins TRBV7-3 and TRBJ2-1, with TRBD2 as a possible D gene (6 bases). V dropped 5 bases and J dropped 6 bases, with 14 bases sitting between them. The CDR3 loop spans 14 amino acids. Germline V gene data show CDR1 as SGHTA and CDR2 as FQGTGA. CDR3 DNA sequence: TGTGCCAGCAGCCCCACGGGAGAAAGCAATGAGCAGTTCTTC. Protein product: CASSPTGESNEQFF.

This clonotype was seen a handful of times. V usage is TRBV4-2 and J usage is TRBJ2-1; possible D gene TRBD2, 6 bases. Germline CDR1 LGHNA, CDR2 YNFKEQ. V was pared by 1 base and J by 4 bases, with 11 bases between. This CDR3 has 15 amino acids. CDR3 DNA: TGTGCCAGCAGCCAAGCTCGCGGGGATTACAATGAGCAGTTCTTC. Translated, it gives CASSQARGDYNEQFF.

This clonotype was found a few times. The CDR3 sequence: CASANGGRTDTQYF. The DNA of the CDR3 is TGTGCCAGCGCGAACGGGGGACGCACAGATACGCAGTATTTT. J is TRBJ2-3 and V is TRBV12-3 or TRBV12-4, with D possibly matching TRBD2 (6 bases). V lost 8 bases and J 1 base, leaving 13 bases between the germline ends. This CDR3 is 14 amino acids long.

This chain connects TRBV5-4 to TRBJ2-7; no firm D call. The V end was cut by 2 bases, the J end by 1 base, with 13 bases between. The CDR3 spans 15 residues. Germline assignment: CDR1 SGHNT and CDR2 YYREEE (reference sequence). CDR3 sequence: CASSFGRYTSYEQYF. The CDR3 coding sequence is TGTGCCAGCAGCTTCGGGCGATACACTTCCTACGAGCAGTACTTC. The full variable domain, rest sourced from reference TRBV5-4 and TRBJ2-7, is ETGVTQSPTHLIKTRGQQVTLRCSSQSGHNTVSWYQQALGQGPQFIFQYYREEENGRGNFPPRFSGLQFPNYSSELNVNALELDDSALYLCASSFGRYTSYEQYFGPGTRLTVT.

The sample holds many counts of this clonotype. The DNA of the CDR3 is TGTGCCAGCAGCTTTGGGCAGGGGCCCTACGAGCAGTACTTC. Translation: CASSFGQGPYEQYF. The gene calls are TRBV7-9 and TRBJ2-7, with D perhaps matching TRBD1 (6 bases). Trimming shortened V by 3 bases and J by 2 bases, and 11 bases separated the two germline ends. CDR3 length: 14 amino acids. CDR1 is SEHNR, CDR2 FQNEAQ, per germline (reference sequence).

This clonotype was seen ten or more times. J is TRBJ2-6 and V is TRBV12-3 or TRBV12-4; a possible D gene is TRBD1 (6 bases). Trimming shortened V by 4 bases and J by 1 base, and 11 bases separated the two germline ends. The CDR3 contains 16 residues. The CDR3 coding sequence is TGTGCCAGCAGTTCACAGGGCACATCTGGGGCCAACGTCCTGACTTTC. Protein product: CASSSQGTSGANVLTF.

This clonotype has only one observation. The rearrangement uses TRBV6-2 or TRBV6-3 and TRBJ2-7; the match to TRBD2 covers 11 bases. CDR1 is MNHEY, CDR2 SVGEGT, per germline. The CDR3 is 17 residues long. Unmatched junction bases numbered 9, after V lost 5 bases and J lost 0 bases. The CDR3 reads CASSTYSTSGSSYEQYF. The CDR3 region has the DNA TGTGCCAGCAGTACGTACTCCACTAGCGGGAGCTCCTACGAGCAGTACTTC.